These 13 T cell receptor beta chains came from one sample sequenced in a study of breast tumors, draining lymph nodes, adjacent tissues. Using its own MiXCR run on the multiplex PCR reads, TCRdb lists one record per CDR3 protein. The table records about 22,000 distinct CDR3 sequences, 55% to 80% of them present only once. The sequenced sample consisted of tumor-adjacent breast tissue. The receptors come from a female donor with breast cancer. Some clones in this sample may be carry-over from other donors' samples.

This clonotype was counted many times. As DNA, the CDR3 is TGTGCCAGTAGTCTCCCGGGGGAGACTCAGCCCCAGCATTTT. It specifies CASSLPGETQPQHF. This chain links TRBV19 with TRBJ1-5; TRBD1 is a possible D gene (5 bases). Trimming stripped 5 bases from V and 6 bases from J, with 14 bases between. The V gene's germline CDR1 is LNHDA and CDR2 SQIVND (reference sequence). The CDR3 covers 14 residues.

There are a few counts of this clonotype. This chain joins TRBV7-9 and TRBJ2-1; 10 bases match TRBD2. Germline CDR1 is SEHNR and CDR2 is FQNEAQ (reference sequence). The ends lost 6 bases at V and 6 bases at J; junction bases unmatched: 8. The length of the CDR3 is 15 residues. The CDR3 is CASSAGLAGVNEQFF. The DNA of the CDR3 is TGTGCCAGCAGTGCGGGGCTAGCGGGGGTCAATGAGCAGTTCTTC. Variable domain in full (rest from reference TRBV7-9 and TRBJ2-1): DTGVSQNPRHKITKRGQNVTFRCDPISEHNRLYWYRQTLGQGPEFLTYFQNEAQLEKSRLLSDRFSAERPKGSFSTLEIQRTEQGDSAMYLCASSAGLAGVNEQFFGPGTRLTVL.

The chain carries TRBV15 and TRBJ2-7, with TRBD1 matching 9 bases. Germline-derived CDR1 and CDR2 are LNHNV and YYDKDF (reference sequence). Germline trimming cut 3 bases from V and 2 bases from J; bases unmatched to any gene: 8. CDR3 size: 16 residues. CDR3 loop: CATSSGDREMAYEQYF. The CDR3 nucleotides are TGTGCCACCAGCAGTGGGGACAGGGAGATGGCCTACGAGCAGTACTTC.

By its share, this clonotype is medium-sized. The rearrangement joins TRBV30 to TRBJ2-7; D remains ambiguous. Germline V CDR1 and CDR2: GTSNPN, SVGIG (reference sequence). The CDR3 covers 13 residues. V shed 4 bases and J shed 0 bases, with 10 bases lying between them. The CDR3 sequence: CAWNPYSSYEQYF. The CDR3 DNA is TGTGCCTGGAACCCCTATTCCTCCTACGAGCAGTACTTC.

This rearrangement joins TRBV11-2 to TRBJ2-1, with D tentatively TRBD2 (5 bases). Germline CDR1 and CDR2: SGHAT and FQNNGV. Trimming pared 5 bases from V and 6 bases from J, leaving 8 bases between. This CDR3 contains 12 residues. In nucleotides, the CDR3 is TGTGCCAGCAGCCAAGGAGGCAATGAGCAGTTCTTC. Translation gives CASSQGGNEQFF.

This clonotype showed up just a few times. J is TRBJ1-6 and V is TRBV27; D is ambiguous. The length of the CDR3 is 17 residues. V gave up 1 base and J gave up 4 bases, with 14 bases separating them. In germline, CDR1 is MNHEY, CDR2 SMNVEV (reference sequence). The CDR3 sequence: CASSLYPAQDYNSPLHF. The CDR3 region has the DNA TGTGCCAGCAGTTTATACCCGGCACAAGATTATAATTCACCCCTCCACTTT.

J is TRBJ2-7 and V is TRBV20-1; the D is unclear. The CDR3 extends over 12 amino acids. Germline V gene data show CDR1 as DFQATT and CDR2 as SNEGSKA (reference sequence). Trimming took off 0 bases at V and 3 bases at J, with 6 bases between the two ends. This CDR3 reads CSAREQNYEQYF. The CDR3 DNA reads as TGCAGTGCTAGAGAACAGAACTACGAGCAGTACTTC.

This chain connects TRBV12-3 or TRBV12-4 to TRBJ2-2, with a possible D match to TRBD1 (6 bases). V lost 4 bases and J 5 bases, leaving 8 bases between the germline ends. The CDR3 sequence is 13 residues long. CDR3 in DNA: TGTGCCAGCAGTTCTCAGGGGACCGGGGAGCTGTTTTTT. Protein product: CASSSQGTGELFF.

Ten or more counts support this clonotype. A much more abundant neighbour one base away suggests this may be a read error. The gene calls are TRBV6-5 and TRBJ2-2; no clear D gene. V lost 9 bases and J lost 6, with 14 bases in between. The CDR3 runs 13 residues. Germline V lookup: CDR1 MNHEY, CDR2 SVGAGI. The CDR3 loop is CASRPLRAGELFF. The CDR3 nucleotides are TGTGCCAGTCGTCCGTTAAGGGCCGGGGAGCTGTTTTTT.

The gene calls are TRBV7-2 and TRBJ2-7, with 9 bases fitting TRBD1. The ends lost 0 bases at V and 4 bases at J; junction bases unmatched: 4. This CDR3 has 15 residues. Looked up from germline, CDR1 is SGHTA and CDR2 is FQGNSA. The CDR3 sequence: CASSLAGQGGYEQYF. Written as DNA, the CDR3 is TGTGCCAGCAGCTTAGCGGGACAGGGCGGTTACGAGCAGTACTTC.

Within the sample, this clonotype is medium-sized. The chain carries TRBV4-2 and TRBJ1-2; unclear D gene. The CDR3 is made up of 13 amino acids. Germline assignment: CDR1 LGHNA and CDR2 YNFKEQ. V dropped 0 bases and J dropped 5 bases, with 7 bases sitting between them. The DNA for the CDR3 is TGTGCCAGCAGCCAAGATCGAGATTATGGCTACACCTTC. Protein: CASSQDRDYGYTF.

V gene TRBV5-1 combines with J gene TRBJ2-7; the D is unclear. CDR3 length: 13 residues. Trimming cost V 3 bases and J 0 bases, with 7 bases left between them. Per germline, CDR1 SGHRS and CDR2 YFSETQ. The CDR3, as DNA: TGCGCCAGCAGCTATACGAGCTCCTACGAGCAGTACTTC. It encodes CASSYTSSYEQYF.

The chain is built from TRBV7-9 and TRBJ2-3; no reliable D call. V gave up 2 bases and J gave up 2 bases, with 8 bases separating them. The germline CDR1 and CDR2 sequences are SEHNR and FQNEAQ (reference sequence). The CDR3 loop spans 14 amino acids. The CDR3 DNA reads as TGTGCCAGCAGCTTATACCCCAACACAGATACGCAGTATTTT. Protein product: CASSLYPNTDTQYF.